This T cell receptor beta chain is from a study of cytomegalovirus exposure and HLA in healthy donors. About the research overall: A data release that came early held 80 million to 95 million unique TCRs from HLA-typed donors.

General observations from the study: Associated with cytomegalovirus, according to the listing, were 150 to 200 TCR beta chains.

The CDR3 covers 13 residues. CDR1 is SGHTA and CDR2 is FQGTGA in the germline V gene. The V segment lost 5 bases and the J segment 3 bases; nucleotides outside the gene matches: 0. It was with 60 Vbeta and 13 Jbeta primers that the PCR ran. Here immunoSEQ multiplex PCR was the method, and the copy in TCRdb shows in-frame clones only, minus some. This table lists about 130,000 clones. In the case of this clone: What it binds is unknown.

The chain is built from TRBV7-3 and TRBJ2-2; TRBD1 aligns across 7 bases. Sequencing was carried out using PBMCs. The receptor's source is a woman aged 60-75 years in good health and CMV-seronegative. CDR3 region: CASSTGDTGELFF. CDR3 DNA sequence: TGTGCCAGCAGCACAGGGGACACCGGGGAGCTGTTTTTT.